These 27 T cell receptor beta chains were all obtained from the same sample, sequenced in a study of immune evolution from preneoplasia to lung adenocarcinoma. Only in-frame clones appear in the TCRdb table, and some are missing; sequencing was by immunoSEQ multiplex PCR. The table lists around 20,000 clones, approximately 75% of them singletons, with 5.6% in the top ten. Source material: FFPE invasive lung adenocarcinoma tissue. The receptors come from a person in their sixties or seventies with lung adenocarcinoma.

The chain links TRBV27 to TRBJ2-2; D remains unclear. The CDR3 contains 14 residues. V was shortened by 3 bases and J by 7 bases, with 12 bases between the two germline ends. CDR1 is MNHEY and CDR2 is SMNVEV in the germline V gene (reference sequence). The CDR3 DNA sequence: TGTGCCAGCAGTTTCAGAAGGGCGAGCGGGGAGCTGTTTTTT. Translating it yields CASSFRRASGELFF.

The J gene is TRBJ1-2, the V gene TRBV19; the D is unclear. CDR3 size: 13 residues. Trimming removed 2 bases at V and 2 bases at J, with 6 bases between. Germline loops: CDR1 LNHDA, CDR2 SQIVND (reference sequence). This chain's CDR3 is CASSIQQNYGYTF. Written as DNA, the CDR3 is TGTGCCAGTAGTATACAGCAGAACTATGGCTACACCTTC. Full variable domain (outside the CDR3, taken from reference TRBV19 and TRBJ1-2): DGGITQSPKYLFRKEGQNVTLSCEQNLNHDAMYWYRQDPGQGLRLIYYSQIVNDFQKGDIAEGYSVSREKKESFPLTVTSAQKNPTAFYLCASSIQQNYGYTFGSGTRLTVV.

V gene TRBV5-1 combines with J gene TRBJ1-1; D remains unclear. The CDR3 covers 14 residues. Per germline, CDR1 SGHRS and CDR2 YFSETQ. V was pared by 5 bases and J by 5 bases, with 16 bases between. DNA of the CDR3: TGCGCCAGCAGTCTATCACAGTGGTCTACTGAAGCTTTCTTT. Translated, it gives CASSLSQWSTEAFF.

The chain combines TRBV25-1 with TRBJ1-4, with D tentatively TRBD1 (5 bases). Per germline, CDR1 MGHDK and CDR2 SYGVNS. The CDR3 is made up of 15 amino acids. The germline V and J ends were trimmed by 2 bases and 2 bases, with 9 bases remaining between them. The DNA for the CDR3 is TGTGCCAGCAGTGAAGGCGGACATACTAATGAAAAACTGTTTTTT. Translating it yields CASSEGGHTNEKLFF.

CDR3 sequence (DNA): TGTGCCAGCAGCAGAGGCTGGGACAGGGGGACCTACGAGCAGTACTTC. Protein product: CASSRGWDRGTYEQYF. The V call is TRBV9, the J call TRBJ2-7; 11 nucleotides match TRBD1. Germline V gene sequence: CDR1 SGDLS, CDR2 YYNGEE. CDR3 length: 16 amino acids. J gave up 2 bases and V 4 bases, and 8 bases lay outside the gene matches.

V is TRBV28 and J is TRBJ2-3; possibly TRBD1 for D (5 bases). The CDR3 consists of 14 residues. Germline V gives CDR1 MDHEN, CDR2 SYDVKM. Trimming left V 4 bases short and J 8 bases short, with 16 bases between. CDR3 region: CASSSGPVQGTQYF. CDR3 bases: TGTGCCAGCAGTTCCGGACCCGTTCAGGGTACGCAGTATTTT.

In the case of this clone: One end of the junction does not line up with germline, which may come from a read error. This chain joins TRBV6-6 and TRBJ2-1; D is unclear. The CDR3 consists of 12 residues. The germline V gene has CDR1 MNHNY and CDR2 SVGAGI (reference sequence). The CDR3 sequence is CAISEVYNEQFF. In nucleotides, the CDR3 is TGTGCCATCAGTGAGGTGTACAATGAGCAGTTCTTC.

V and J are TRBV7-2 and TRBJ2-3, with D possibly TRBD2 on 6 matching bases. This CDR3 is built from 15 residues. The germline V gene has CDR1 SGHTA and CDR2 FQGNSA. V gave up 5 bases and J gave up 0 bases, with 12 bases separating them. This chain's CDR3 is CASSPSGVSTDTQYF. CDR3 bases: TGTGCCAGCAGCCCCTCGGGAGTGAGCACAGATACGCAGTATTTT.

CDR3 DNA sequence: TGCGCCAGCAGCTTGGAAGGGGCTGAGTTCGGGGACACTGAAGCTTTCTTT. This codes for CASSLEGAEFGDTEAFF. The chain combines TRBV5-1 with TRBJ1-1; the D gene is possibly TRBD1 (5 bases). V was trimmed by 0 bases and J by 3 bases, leaving 18 bases between them. CDR3 length: 17 amino acids. Per germline, CDR1 SGHRS and CDR2 YFSETQ.

This sequence joins TRBV28 and TRBJ2-6, with 7 bases that match TRBD1. With 3 bases clipped from V and 2 bases from J, the junction kept 1 base outside the gene matches. The CDR3 has 15 amino acids. CDR1 is MDHEN and CDR2 is SYDVKM in the germline V gene. The CDR3 here is CASSFTGAGANVLTF. CDR3 bases: TGTGCCAGCAGTTTTACAGGGGCTGGGGCCAACGTCCTGACTTTC.

The V gene is TRBV5-5, the J gene TRBJ1-4; no clear D gene. Germline V gene lookup returns CDR1 SGHKS and CDR2 YYEKEE (reference sequence). Trimming shortened V by 3 bases and J by 8 bases, and 14 bases separated the two germline ends. The CDR3 is 14 residues long. In DNA form, the CDR3 reads TGTGCCAGCAGCTCGGGGTCCGTGGGCGAAAAACTGTTTTTT. It yields the protein CASSSGSVGEKLFF.

This clone is labeled medium-sized. The sample carries other DNA sequences with the same CDR3. This sequence joins TRBV5-3 and TRBJ2-1; perhaps TRBD2 as D (6 bases). TRBV5-3 is placed among ORFs of uncertain function. V was trimmed by 4 bases and J by 6 bases, leaving 11 bases between them. The CDR3 consists of 13 residues. CDR3 coding DNA: TGTGCCAGAAGCCCCCTCGGGAGCAATGAGCAGTTCTTC. Translated, it gives CARSPLGSNEQFF.

The chain has TRBV7-2 and TRBJ1-2; no clear D. V lost 2 bases to trimming and J lost 0 bases, with 10 bases between them. Germline values: CDR1 SGHTA, CDR2 FQGNSA. This CDR3 comprises 15 residues. CDR3 nucleotides: TGTGCCAGCAGCTTACGGATAGGTACTAACTATGGCTACACCTTC. Its protein is CASSLRIGTNYGYTF.

V gene TRBV9 combines with J gene TRBJ2-1, with 7 bases aligning to TRBD1. The CDR3 runs to 15 residues. Unmatched junction bases numbered 3, after V lost 3 bases and J lost 0 bases. Germline CDR1 reads SGDLS; CDR2 reads YYNGEE. The CDR3 bases are TGTGCCAGCAGCGGACAGGGCGTCTCCTACAATGAGCAGTTCTTC. This translates into CASSGQGVSYNEQFF.

V and J are TRBV7-2 and TRBJ2-2; tentative D call: TRBD2 (6 bases). The length of the CDR3 is 15 residues. Germline CDR1 is SGHTA and CDR2 is FQGNSA. Trimming cost V 1 base and J 7 bases, with 13 bases left between them. The CDR3 region has the DNA TGTGCCAGCAGCTTAGATCCGGGAGTTAGCGGGGAGCTGTTTTTT. Amino acid sequence: CASSLDPGVSGELFF. The complete variable domain, with remaining parts taken from reference TRBV7-2 and TRBJ2-2, reads GAGVSQSPSNKVTEKGKDVELRCDPISGHTALYWYRQSLGQGLEFLIYFQGNSAPDKSGLPSDRFSAERTGGSVSTLTIQRTQQEDSAVYLCASSLDPGVSGELFFGEGSRLTVL.

The gene calls are TRBV28 and TRBJ1-2; D might be TRBD1 (5 bases). The CDR3 extends over 12 amino acids. Trimming cost V 8 bases and J 8 bases, with 15 bases left between them. In germline, CDR1 is MDHEN, CDR2 SYDVKM. The CDR3 bases are TGTGCCAGCGGGGACGCCCGGTGGGGCTACACCTTC. Its translation is CASGDARWGYTF.

The rearrangement uses TRBV11-3 and TRBJ2-7, with 7 nucleotides matching TRBD1. The germline V gene encodes CDR1 SGHNT and CDR2 YENEEA. CDR3 length: 15 residues. The J segment lost 2 bases and the V segment lost 4 bases, leaving 8 bases of the junction unmatched. In DNA form, the CDR3 reads TGTGCCAGCAGCTCATACCGGGACAGCCCCTACGAGCAGTACTTC. Amino acid sequence: CASSSYRDSPYEQYF.

The chain couples TRBV29-1 to TRBJ2-1; TRBD2 agrees at 11 bases. CDR1 is SQVTM and CDR2 is ANQGSEA in the germline V gene. The ends lost 3 bases at V and 4 bases at J; junction bases unmatched: 2. The CDR3 is made up of 14 amino acids. CDR3 sequence reads: CSVDGTSGYNEQFF. CDR3 nucleotide sequence: TGCAGCGTTGATGGGACTAGCGGATACAATGAGCAGTTCTTC.

This clone was recorded a few times. V is TRBV6-6 and J is TRBJ1-2, with D possibly matching TRBD1 (5 bases). Trimming shortened V by 2 bases and J by 0 bases, and 13 bases separated the two germline ends. The length of the CDR3 is 16 residues. Germline lookup yields CDR1 MNHNY and CDR2 SVGAGI (reference sequence). CDR3 in DNA: TGTGCCAGCAGTTACCCAGACAGTCCTTCTAACTATGGCTACACCTTC. It is translated as CASSYPDSPSNYGYTF.

This rearrangement joins TRBV5-1 to TRBJ1-1; D gene ambiguous. This CDR3 comprises 14 residues. With 2 bases removed from V and 3 bases from J, the gap between germline ends came to 11 bases. Germline loops: CDR1 SGHRS, CDR2 YFSETQ. CDR3 sequence: CASSFIPRDTEAFF. Written as DNA, the CDR3 is TGCGCCAGCAGCTTCATCCCTCGGGACACTGAAGCTTTCTTT.

The genes are TRBV14 and TRBJ1-3; 7 bases are shared with TRBD1. In germline, CDR1 is SGHDN, CDR2 FVKESK. The CDR3 sequence is 16 residues long. After removal of 4 bases from V and 5 bases from J, the junction contained 11 bases not matched to a gene. The CDR3 region is CASSPLTGVNRNTIYF. The CDR3 DNA is TGTGCCAGCAGCCCACTTACAGGGGTGAATAGAAACACCATATATTTT.

V gene TRBV6-1 combines with J gene TRBJ2-5; 8 nucleotides agree with TRBD2. J was trimmed by 2 bases and V by 6 bases; bases with no gene match: 8. In germline, CDR1 is MNHNS, CDR2 SASEGT. The CDR3 consists of 15 residues. Here the CDR3 DNA reads TGTGCCAGCAGGCGAACCGCTAGCGGGCAAGAGACCCAGTACTTC. Protein: CASRRTASGQETQYF.

By its share, this clone is medium-sized. This rearrangement joins TRBV28 to TRBJ1-5; TRBD1 might be the D (5 bases). V dropped 6 bases and J dropped 4 bases, with 13 bases sitting between them. This CDR3 is built from 14 residues. Per germline, CDR1 MDHEN and CDR2 SYDVKM. CDR3 nucleotide sequence: TGTGCCAGCAGGCCTATCGGGGGGAATCAGCCCCAGCATTTT. Protein product: CASRPIGGNQPQHF.

The table lists this clone with a few counts. The chain combines TRBV21-1 with TRBJ2-5; TRBD1, the table's D call, was not compared with the DNA. TRBV21-1 is an annotated pseudogene. The CDR3 spans 15 residues. The CDR3 protein is CASSENRDREKTQYF. The CDR3 DNA reads TGTGCCAGCAGCGAGAACCGGGACAGGGAGAAGACCCAGTACTTC.

The chain links TRBV12-5 to TRBJ2-1; D is perhaps TRBD1 or TRBD2 (5 bases each). Germline V gene data show CDR1 as LGHNT and CDR2 as FRNRAP. The CDR3 is made up of 15 amino acids. The V and J ends lost 7 bases and 10 bases respectively, with 23 bases between them. CDR3 loop: CASATLRDVLREQFF. The CDR3 DNA reads TGTGCTAGTGCCACACTCCGGGACGTTCTTCGGGAGCAGTTCTTC. The variable domain in full, with the rest retrieved from reference TRBV12-5 and TRBJ2-1, is DARVTQTPRHKVTEMGQEVTMRCQPILGHNTVFWYRQTMMQGLELLAYFRNRAPLDDSGMPKDRFSAEMPDATLATLKIQPSEPRDSAVYFCASATLRDVLREQFFGPGTRLTVL.

The V and J genes are TRBV6-1 and TRBJ1-4, with 7 positions matching TRBD1. There are 15 residues in the CDR3. Germline V gene sequence: CDR1 MNHNS, CDR2 SASEGT. The trim removed 6 bases at V and 0 bases at J, leaving 4 bases unmatched. Here the CDR3 DNA reads TGTGCCAGCAGAGGGGGCTCAACAACTAATGAAAAACTGTTTTTT. The encoded protein is CASRGGSTTNEKLFF.

V usage is TRBV7-9 and J usage is TRBJ1-4; possibly TRBD1 for D (6 bases). Germline V gene lookup returns CDR1 SEHNR and CDR2 FQNEAQ (reference sequence). The length of the CDR3 is 14 residues. Deletions cut 3 bases from V and 4 bases from J, with 9 bases between. The CDR3 DNA follows: TGTGCCAGCAGCTTCGGACAGATTAATGAAAAACTGTTTTTT. It encodes CASSFGQINEKLFF.